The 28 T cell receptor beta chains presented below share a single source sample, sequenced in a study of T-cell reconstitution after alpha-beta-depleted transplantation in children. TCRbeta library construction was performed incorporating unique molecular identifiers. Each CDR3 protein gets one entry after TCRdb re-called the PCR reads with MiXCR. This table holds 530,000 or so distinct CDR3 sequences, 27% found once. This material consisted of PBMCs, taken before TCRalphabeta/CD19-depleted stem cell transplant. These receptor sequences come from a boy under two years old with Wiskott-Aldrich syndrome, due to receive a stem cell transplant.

The CDR3, as DNA: TGCGCCAGCAGCTTGGCCGCGGGAGGCTATGAGCAGTTCTTC. Amino acid sequence: CASSLAAGGYEQFF. V gene TRBV5-1 combines with J gene TRBJ2-1; 8 positions match TRBD2. Looked up from germline, CDR1 is SGHRS and CDR2 is YFSETQ. This CDR3 is 14 amino acids long. Losses at the gene ends were 0 bases for V and 8 bases for J; bases not matched to a gene: 4.

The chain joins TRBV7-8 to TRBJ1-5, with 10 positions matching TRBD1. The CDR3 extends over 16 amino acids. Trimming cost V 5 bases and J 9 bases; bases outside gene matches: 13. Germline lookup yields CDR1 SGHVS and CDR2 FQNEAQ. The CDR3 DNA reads TGTGCCAGCAGCAGGCCCGGGACAGGGGCCGTTGGGCCCCAGCATTTT. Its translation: CASSRPGTGAVGPQHF.

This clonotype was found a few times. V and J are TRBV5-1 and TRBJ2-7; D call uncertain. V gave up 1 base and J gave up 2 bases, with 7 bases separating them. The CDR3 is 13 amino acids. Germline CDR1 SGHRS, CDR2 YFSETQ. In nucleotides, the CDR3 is TGCGCCAGCAGCTTGCGGCCTACCTACGAGCAGTACTTC. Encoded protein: CASSLRPTYEQYF.

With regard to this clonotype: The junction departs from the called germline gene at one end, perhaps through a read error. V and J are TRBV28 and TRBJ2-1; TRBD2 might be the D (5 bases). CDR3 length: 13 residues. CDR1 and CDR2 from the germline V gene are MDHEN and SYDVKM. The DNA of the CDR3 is TGTGCCAGCAGAGGTCGGGATCATAGCCAGGAGGTTTTC. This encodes CASRGRDHSQEVF.

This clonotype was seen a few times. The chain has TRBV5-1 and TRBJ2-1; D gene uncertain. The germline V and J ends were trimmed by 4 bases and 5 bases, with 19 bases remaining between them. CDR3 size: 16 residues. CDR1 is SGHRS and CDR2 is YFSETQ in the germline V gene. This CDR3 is CASSPWTTAFNNEQFF. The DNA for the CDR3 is TGCGCCAGCAGCCCCTGGACCACCGCCTTCAACAATGAGCAGTTCTTC. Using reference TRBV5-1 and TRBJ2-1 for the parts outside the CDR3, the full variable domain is KAGVTQTPRYLIKTRGQQVTLSCSPISGHRSVSWYQQTPGQGLQFLFEYFSETQRNKGNFPGRFSGRQFSNSRSEMNVSTLELGDSALYLCASSPWTTAFNNEQFFGPGTRLTVL.

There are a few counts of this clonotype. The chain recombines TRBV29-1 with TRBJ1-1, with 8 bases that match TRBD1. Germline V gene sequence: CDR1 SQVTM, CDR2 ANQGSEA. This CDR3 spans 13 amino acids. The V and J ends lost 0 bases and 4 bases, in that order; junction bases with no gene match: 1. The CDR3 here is CSVEDQGATEAFF. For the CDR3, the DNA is TGCAGCGTTGAAGATCAGGGGGCCACTGAAGCTTTCTTT.

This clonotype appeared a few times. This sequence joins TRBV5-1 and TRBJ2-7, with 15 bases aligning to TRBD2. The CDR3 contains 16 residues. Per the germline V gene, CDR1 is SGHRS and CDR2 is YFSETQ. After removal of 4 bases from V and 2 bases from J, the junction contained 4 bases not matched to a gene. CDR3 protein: CASSRGLAGGAYEQYF. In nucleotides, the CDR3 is TGCGCCAGCAGCCGGGGACTAGCGGGAGGTGCCTACGAGCAGTACTTC.

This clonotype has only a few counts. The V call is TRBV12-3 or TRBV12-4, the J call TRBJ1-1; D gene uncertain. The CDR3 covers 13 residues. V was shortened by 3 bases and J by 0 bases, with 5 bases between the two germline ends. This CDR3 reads CASSFLVNTEAFF. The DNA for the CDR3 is TGTGCCAGCAGTTTCTTAGTGAACACTGAAGCTTTCTTT.

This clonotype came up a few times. CDR3 loop: CASSERQSTDTQYF. CDR3 sequence (DNA): TGCGCCAGCAGCGAGAGACAAAGCACAGATACGCAGTATTTT. The V gene is TRBV5-1, the J gene TRBJ2-3, with D unresolved. CDR1 is SGHRS, CDR2 YFSETQ, per germline. V lost 4 bases, J lost 0 bases, and 9 bases lay in between. The CDR3 has 14 residues.

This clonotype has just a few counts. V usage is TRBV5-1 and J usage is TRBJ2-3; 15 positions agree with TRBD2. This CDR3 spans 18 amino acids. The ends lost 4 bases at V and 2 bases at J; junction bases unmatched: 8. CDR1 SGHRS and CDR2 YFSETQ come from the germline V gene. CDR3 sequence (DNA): TGCGCCAGCAGCCCGGGACTAGCGGGAGGTAGAGTCACAGATACGCAGTATTTT. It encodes CASSPGLAGGRVTDTQYF.

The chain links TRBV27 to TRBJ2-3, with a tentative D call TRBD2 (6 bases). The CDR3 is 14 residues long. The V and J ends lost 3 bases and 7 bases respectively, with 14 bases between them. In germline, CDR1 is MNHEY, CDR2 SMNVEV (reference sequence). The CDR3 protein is CASSFSDGRHTQYF. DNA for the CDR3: TGTGCCAGCAGTTTTTCTGACGGGAGACATACGCAGTATTTT.

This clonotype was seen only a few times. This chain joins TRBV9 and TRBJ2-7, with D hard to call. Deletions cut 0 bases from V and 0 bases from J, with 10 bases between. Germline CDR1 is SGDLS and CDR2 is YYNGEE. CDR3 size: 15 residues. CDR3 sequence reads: CASSVADESSYEQYF. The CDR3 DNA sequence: TGTGCCAGCAGCGTAGCTGACGAGAGCTCCTACGAGCAGTACTTC.

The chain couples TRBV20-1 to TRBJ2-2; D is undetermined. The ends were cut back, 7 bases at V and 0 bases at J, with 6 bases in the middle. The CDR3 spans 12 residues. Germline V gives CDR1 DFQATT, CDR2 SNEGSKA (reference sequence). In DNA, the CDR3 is TGCAGTGTGCGGCCGAACACCGGGGAGCTGTTTTTT. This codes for CSVRPNTGELFF.

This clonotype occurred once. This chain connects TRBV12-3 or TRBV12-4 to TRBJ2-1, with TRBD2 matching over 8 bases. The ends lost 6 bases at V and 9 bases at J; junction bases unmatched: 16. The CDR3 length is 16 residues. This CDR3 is CASRPSGGSGKGEQFF. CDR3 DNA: TGTGCCAGCAGACCTTCGGGGGGTAGCGGGAAGGGTGAGCAGTTCTTC.

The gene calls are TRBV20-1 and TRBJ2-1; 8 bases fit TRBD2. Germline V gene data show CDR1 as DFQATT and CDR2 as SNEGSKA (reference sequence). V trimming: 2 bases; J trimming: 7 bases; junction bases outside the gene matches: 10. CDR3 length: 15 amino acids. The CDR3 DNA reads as TGCAGTGCTAGATACATTCTGAGCGGGAGTAATGAGCAGTTCTTC. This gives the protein CSARYILSGSNEQFF.

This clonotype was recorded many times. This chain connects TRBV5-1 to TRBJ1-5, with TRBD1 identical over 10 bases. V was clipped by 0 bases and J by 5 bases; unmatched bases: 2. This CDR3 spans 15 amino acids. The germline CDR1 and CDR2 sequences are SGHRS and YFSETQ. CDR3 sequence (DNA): TGCGCCAGCAGCTTGGGGGACAGGGGAGATCAGCCCCAGCATTTT. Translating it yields CASSLGDRGDQPQHF.

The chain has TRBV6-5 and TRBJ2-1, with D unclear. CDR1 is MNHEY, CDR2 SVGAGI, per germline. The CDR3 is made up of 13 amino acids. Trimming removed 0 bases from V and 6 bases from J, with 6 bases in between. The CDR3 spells CASSYSSTNEQFF. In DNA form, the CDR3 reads TGTGCCAGCAGTTACTCTAGCACCAATGAGCAGTTCTTC.

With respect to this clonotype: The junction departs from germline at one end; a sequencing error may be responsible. In nucleotides, the CDR3 is TGTGCCAGCAGGGAAGACAGGGGTTCTAATGAAAAACTGTTTTTT. Residues: CASREDRGSNEKLFF. The genes are TRBV2 and TRBJ1-4, with 8 bases lining up with TRBD1. CDR1 and CDR2 from the germline V gene are SNHLY and FYNNEI. The CDR3 runs to 15 residues.

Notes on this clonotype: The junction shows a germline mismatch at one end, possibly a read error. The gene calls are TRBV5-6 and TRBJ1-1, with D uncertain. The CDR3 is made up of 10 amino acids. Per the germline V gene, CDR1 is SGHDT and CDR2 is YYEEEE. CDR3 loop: CASSLLRESF. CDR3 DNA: TGTGCCAGCAGCTTGTTGCGGGAAAGTTTT.

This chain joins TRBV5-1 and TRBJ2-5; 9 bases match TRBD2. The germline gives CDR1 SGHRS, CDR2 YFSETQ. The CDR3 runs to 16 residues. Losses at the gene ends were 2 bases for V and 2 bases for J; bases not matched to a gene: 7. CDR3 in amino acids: CASSLFTSGLQETQYF. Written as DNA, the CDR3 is TGCGCCAGCAGCTTATTTACTAGCGGGCTACAAGAGACCCAGTACTTC.

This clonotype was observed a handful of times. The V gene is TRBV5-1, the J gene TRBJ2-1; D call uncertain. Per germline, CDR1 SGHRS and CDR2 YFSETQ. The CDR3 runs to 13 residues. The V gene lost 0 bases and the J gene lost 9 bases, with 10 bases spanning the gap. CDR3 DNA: TGCGCCAGCAGCTTGGACGCCCCGGCTGAGCAGTTCTTC. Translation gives CASSLDAPAEQFF.

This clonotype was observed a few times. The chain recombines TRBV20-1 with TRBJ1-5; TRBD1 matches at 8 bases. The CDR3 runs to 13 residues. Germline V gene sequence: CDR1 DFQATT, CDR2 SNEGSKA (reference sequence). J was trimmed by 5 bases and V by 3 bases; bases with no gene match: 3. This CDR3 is CSARTGVYQPQHF. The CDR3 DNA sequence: TGCAGTGCTAGGACAGGGGTGTATCAGCCCCAGCATTTT.

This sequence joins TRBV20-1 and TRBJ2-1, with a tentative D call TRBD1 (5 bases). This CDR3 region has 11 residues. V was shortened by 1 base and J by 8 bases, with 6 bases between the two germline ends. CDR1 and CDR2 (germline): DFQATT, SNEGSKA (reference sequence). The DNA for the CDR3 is TGCAGTGCTAGAGGGGGCGATGAGCAGTTCTTC. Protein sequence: CSARGGDEQFF.

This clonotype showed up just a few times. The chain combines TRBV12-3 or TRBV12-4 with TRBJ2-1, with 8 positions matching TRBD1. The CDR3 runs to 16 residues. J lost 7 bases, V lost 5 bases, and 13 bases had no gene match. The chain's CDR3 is CASSRGNRGRGNEQFF. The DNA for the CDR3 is TGTGCCAGCAGTCGGGGGAACAGGGGGAGAGGGAATGAGCAGTTCTTC.

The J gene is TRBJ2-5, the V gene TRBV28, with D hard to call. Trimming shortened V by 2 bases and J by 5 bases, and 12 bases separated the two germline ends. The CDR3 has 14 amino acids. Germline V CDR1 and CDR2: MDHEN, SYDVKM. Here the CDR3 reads CASSLNGLGETQYF. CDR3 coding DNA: TGTGCCAGCAGTTTAAACGGGCTGGGGGAGACCCAGTACTTC.

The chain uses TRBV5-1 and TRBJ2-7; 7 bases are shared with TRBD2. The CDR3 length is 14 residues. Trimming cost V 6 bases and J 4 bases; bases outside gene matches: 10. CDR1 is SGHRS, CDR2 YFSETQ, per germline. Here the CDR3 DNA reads TGCGCCAGCACTCCCACGGGAGCGGGGTACGAGCAGTACTTC. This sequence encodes CASTPTGAGYEQYF.

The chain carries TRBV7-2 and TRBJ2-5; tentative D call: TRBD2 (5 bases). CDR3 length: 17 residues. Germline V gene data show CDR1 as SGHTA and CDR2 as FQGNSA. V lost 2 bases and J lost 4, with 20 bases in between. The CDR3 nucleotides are TGTGCCAGCAGCTTATCGTTCGGGGTTTGGGCTAGAGAGACCCAGTACTTC. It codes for CASSLSFGVWARETQYF.

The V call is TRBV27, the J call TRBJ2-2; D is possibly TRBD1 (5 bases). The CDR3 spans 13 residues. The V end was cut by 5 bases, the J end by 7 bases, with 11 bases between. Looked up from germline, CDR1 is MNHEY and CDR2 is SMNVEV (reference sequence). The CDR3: CASSPHRSGELFF. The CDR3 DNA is TGTGCCAGCAGTCCACACAGGAGCGGGGAGCTGTTTTTT.